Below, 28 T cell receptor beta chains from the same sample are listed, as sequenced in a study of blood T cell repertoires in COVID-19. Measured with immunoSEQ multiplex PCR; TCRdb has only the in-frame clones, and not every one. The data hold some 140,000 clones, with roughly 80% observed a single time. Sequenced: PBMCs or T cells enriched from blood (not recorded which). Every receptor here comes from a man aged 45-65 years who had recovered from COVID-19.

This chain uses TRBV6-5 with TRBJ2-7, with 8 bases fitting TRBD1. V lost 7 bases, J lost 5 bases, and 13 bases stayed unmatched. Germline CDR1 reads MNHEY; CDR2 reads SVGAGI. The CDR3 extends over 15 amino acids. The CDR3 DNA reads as TGTGCCAGCATCCTCGGACAGGGTTGGGGCCACGAGCAGTACTTC. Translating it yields CASILGQGWGHEQYF.

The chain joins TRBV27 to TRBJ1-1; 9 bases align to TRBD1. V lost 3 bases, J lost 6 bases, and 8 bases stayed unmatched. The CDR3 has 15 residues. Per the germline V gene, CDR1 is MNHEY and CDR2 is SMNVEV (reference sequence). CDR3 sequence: CASSFTGTGFSEAFF. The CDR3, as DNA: TGTGCCAGCAGTTTCACCGGGACAGGGTTTTCTGAAGCTTTCTTT.

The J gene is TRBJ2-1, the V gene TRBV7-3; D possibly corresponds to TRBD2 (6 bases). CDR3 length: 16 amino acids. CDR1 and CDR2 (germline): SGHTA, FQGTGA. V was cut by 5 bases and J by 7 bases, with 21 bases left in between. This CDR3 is CASSPMTGEMRNEQFF. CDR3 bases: TGTGCCAGCAGCCCCATGACGGGGGAAATGAGGAATGAGCAGTTCTTC.

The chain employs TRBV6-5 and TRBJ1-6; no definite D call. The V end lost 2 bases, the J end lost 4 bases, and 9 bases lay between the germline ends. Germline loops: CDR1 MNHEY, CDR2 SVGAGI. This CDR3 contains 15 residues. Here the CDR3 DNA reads TGTGCCAGCAGTTACGGGCAGTTTTATAATTCACCCCTCCACTTT. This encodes CASSYGQFYNSPLHF.

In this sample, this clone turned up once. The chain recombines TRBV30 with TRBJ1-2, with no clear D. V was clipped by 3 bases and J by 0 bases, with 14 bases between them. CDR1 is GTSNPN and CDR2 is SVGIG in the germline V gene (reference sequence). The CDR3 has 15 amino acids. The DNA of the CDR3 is TGTGCCTGGAGCGCCCGAAACTCCGCTAACTATGGCTACACCTTC. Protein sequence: CAWSARNSANYGYTF.

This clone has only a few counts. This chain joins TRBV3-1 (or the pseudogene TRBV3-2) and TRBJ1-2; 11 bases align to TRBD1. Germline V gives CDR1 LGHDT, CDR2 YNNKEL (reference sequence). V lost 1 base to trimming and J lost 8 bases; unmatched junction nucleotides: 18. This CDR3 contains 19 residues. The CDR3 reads CASSQGRDRGVRAQQGYTF. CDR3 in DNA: TGTGCCAGCAGCCAAGGACGGGACAGGGGGGTTAGGGCTCAGCAGGGCTACACCTTC.

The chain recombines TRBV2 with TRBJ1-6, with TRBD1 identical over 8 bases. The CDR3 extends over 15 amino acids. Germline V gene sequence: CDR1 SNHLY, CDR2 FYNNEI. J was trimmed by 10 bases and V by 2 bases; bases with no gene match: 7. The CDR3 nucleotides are TGTGCCAGCAGTGAATCGGCAGGGGGCGAATCACCCCTCCACTTT. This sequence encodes CASSESAGGESPLHF.

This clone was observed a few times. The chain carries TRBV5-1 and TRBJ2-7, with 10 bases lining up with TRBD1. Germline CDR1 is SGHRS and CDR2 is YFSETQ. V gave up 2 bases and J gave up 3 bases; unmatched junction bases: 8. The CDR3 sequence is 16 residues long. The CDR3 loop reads CASSLAPGTGVYEQYF. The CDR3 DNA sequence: TGCGCCAGCAGCTTAGCTCCCGGGACAGGGGTCTACGAGCAGTACTTC.

The CDR3 protein is CATSESPNYGYTF. Written as DNA, the CDR3 is TGTGCCACCAGTGAAAGCCCTAACTATGGCTACACCTTC. The chain carries TRBV24-1 and TRBJ1-2; no firm D call. Trimming stripped 4 bases from V and 0 bases from J, with 5 bases between. The germline V gene has CDR1 KGHDR and CDR2 SFDVKD. This CDR3 region has 13 residues.

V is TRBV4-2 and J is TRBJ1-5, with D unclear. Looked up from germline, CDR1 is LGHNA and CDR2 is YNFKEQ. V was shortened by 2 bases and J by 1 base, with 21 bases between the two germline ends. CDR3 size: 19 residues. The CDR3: CASSQSTRGVGGSNQPQHF. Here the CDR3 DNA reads TGTGCCAGCAGCCAATCAACCCGCGGCGTGGGAGGAAGCAATCAGCCCCAGCATTTT.

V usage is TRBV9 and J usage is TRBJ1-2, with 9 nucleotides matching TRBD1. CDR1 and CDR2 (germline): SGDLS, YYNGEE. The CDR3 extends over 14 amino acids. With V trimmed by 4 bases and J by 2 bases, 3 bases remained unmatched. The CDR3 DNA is TGTGCCAGCAGCCCCGGGACAGGGAACTATGGCTACACCTTC. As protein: CASSPGTGNYGYTF.

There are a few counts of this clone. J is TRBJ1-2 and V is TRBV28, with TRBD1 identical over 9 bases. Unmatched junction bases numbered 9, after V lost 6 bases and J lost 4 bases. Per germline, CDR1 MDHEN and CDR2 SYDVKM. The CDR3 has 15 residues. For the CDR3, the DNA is TGTGCCAGCAGCTCCCCACTGACAGGGGGCTATGGCTACACCTTC. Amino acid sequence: CASSSPLTGGYGYTF.

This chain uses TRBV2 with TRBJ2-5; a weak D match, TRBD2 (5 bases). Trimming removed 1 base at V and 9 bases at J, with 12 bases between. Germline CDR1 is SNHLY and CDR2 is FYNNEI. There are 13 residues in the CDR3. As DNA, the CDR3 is TGTGCCAGCAGTGAAGACATCACCGGGGCCCAGTACTTC. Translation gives CASSEDITGAQYF.

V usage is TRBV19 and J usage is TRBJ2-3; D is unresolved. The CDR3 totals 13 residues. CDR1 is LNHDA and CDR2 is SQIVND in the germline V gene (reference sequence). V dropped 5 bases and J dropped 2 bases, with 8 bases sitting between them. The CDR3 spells CASSPPYTDTQYF. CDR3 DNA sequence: TGTGCCAGTAGTCCCCCTTACACAGATACGCAGTATTTT.

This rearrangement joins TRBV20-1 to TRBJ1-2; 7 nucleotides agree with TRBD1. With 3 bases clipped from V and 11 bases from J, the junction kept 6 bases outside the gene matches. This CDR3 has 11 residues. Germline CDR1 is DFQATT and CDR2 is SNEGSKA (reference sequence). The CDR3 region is CSARVTGDYTF. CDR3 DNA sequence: TGCAGTGCTAGGGTTACAGGGGATTACACCTTC.

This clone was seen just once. As DNA, the CDR3 is TGTGCCAGCAGCTTCGGGACAGGGGGTAATGAAAAACTGTTTTTT. Protein sequence: CASSFGTGGNEKLFF. V usage is TRBV5-6 and J usage is TRBJ1-4, with TRBD1 matching over 11 bases. Germline V gene lookup returns CDR1 SGHDT and CDR2 YYEEEE. The CDR3 length is 15 residues. After removal of 2 bases from V and 4 bases from J, the junction contained 1 base not matched to a gene.

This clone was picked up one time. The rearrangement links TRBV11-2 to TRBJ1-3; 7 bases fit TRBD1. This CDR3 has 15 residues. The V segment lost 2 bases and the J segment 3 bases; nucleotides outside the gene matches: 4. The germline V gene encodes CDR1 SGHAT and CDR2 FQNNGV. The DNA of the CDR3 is TGTGCCAGCAGCTTAACAGGGGTATTTGGAAACACCATATATTTT. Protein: CASSLTGVFGNTIYF.

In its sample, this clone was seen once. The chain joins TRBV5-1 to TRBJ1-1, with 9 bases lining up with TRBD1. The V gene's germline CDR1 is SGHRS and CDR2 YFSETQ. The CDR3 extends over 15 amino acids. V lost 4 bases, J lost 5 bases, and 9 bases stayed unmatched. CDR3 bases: TGCGCCAGCAGCCCTGAGGGACAGGGAAGGACTGAAGCTTTCTTT. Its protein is CASSPEGQGRTEAFF.

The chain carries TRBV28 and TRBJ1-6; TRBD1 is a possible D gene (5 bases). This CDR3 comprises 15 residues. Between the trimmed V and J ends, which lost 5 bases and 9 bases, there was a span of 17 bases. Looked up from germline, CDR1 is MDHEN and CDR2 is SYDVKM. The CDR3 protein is CASSPSGGVVSPLHF. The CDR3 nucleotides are TGTGCCAGCAGTCCGTCGGGGGGGGTGGTTTCACCCCTCCACTTT.

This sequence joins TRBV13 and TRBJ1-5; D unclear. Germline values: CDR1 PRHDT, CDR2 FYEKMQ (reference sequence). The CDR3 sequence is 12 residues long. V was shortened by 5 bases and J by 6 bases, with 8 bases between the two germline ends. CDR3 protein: CASSLGPQPQHF. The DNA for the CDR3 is TGTGCCAGCAGCCTTGGCCCTCAGCCCCAGCATTTT.

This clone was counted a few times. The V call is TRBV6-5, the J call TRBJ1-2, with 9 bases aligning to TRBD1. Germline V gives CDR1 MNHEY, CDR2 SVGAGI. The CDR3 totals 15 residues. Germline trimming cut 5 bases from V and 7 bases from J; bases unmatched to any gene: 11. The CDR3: CASSPRDRVFFGYTF. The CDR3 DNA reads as TGTGCCAGCAGTCCCCGGGACAGGGTGTTTTTTGGCTACACCTTC.

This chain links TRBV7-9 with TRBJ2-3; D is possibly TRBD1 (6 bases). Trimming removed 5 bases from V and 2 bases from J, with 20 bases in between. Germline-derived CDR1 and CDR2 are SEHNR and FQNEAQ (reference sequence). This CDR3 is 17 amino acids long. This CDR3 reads CASSTLRTDTPTDTQYF. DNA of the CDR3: TGTGCCAGCAGCACCCTTCGGACAGATACTCCCACAGATACGCAGTATTTT. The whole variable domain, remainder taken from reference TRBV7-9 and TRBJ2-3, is DTGVSQNPRHKITKRGQNVTFRCDPISEHNRLYWYRQTLGQGPEFLTYFQNEAQLEKSRLLSDRFSAERPKGSFSTLEIQRTEQGDSAMYLCASSTLRTDTPTDTQYFGPGTRLTVL.

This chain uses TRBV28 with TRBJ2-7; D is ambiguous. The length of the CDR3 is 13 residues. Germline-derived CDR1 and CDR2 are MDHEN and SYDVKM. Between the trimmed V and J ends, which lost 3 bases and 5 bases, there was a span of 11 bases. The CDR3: CASSFLDTDEQYF. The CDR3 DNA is TGTGCCAGCAGTTTTCTCGACACCGACGAGCAGTACTTC.

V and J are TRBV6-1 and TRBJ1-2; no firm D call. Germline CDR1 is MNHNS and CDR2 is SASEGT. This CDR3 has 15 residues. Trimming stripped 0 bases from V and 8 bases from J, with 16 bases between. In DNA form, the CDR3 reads TGTGCCAGCAGTGAAGCGGCTTTTGGAGGGTACGGCTACACCTTC. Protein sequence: CASSEAAFGGYGYTF.

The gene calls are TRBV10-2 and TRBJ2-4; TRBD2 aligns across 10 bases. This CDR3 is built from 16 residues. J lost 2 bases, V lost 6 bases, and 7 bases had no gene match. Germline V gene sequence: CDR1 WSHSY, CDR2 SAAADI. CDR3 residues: CASSSGGALTKNIQYF. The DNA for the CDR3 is TGCGCCAGCAGCAGCGGGGGGGCATTAACCAAAAACATTCAGTACTTC.

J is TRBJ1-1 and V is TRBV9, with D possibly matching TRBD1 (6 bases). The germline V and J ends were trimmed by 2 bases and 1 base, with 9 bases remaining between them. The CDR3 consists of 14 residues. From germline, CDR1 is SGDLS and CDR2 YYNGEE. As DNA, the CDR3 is TGTGCCAGCAGCGTCCGACAGGAGAACACTGAAGCTTTCTTT. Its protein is CASSVRQENTEAFF.

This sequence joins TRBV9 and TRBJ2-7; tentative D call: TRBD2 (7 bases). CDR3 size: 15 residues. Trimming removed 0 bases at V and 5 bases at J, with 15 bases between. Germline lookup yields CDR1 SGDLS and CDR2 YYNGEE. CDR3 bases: TGTGCCAGCAGCGTAGTGGACGGGGGGCCCAACGAGCAGTACTTC. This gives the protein CASSVVDGGPNEQYF.

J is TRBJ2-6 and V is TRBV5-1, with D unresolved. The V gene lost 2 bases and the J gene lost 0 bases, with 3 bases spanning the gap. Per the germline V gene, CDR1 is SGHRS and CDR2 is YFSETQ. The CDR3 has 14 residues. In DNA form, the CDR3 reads TGCGCCAGCAGCTTCTCCTCTGGGGCCAACGTCCTGACTTTC. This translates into CASSFSSGANVLTF.